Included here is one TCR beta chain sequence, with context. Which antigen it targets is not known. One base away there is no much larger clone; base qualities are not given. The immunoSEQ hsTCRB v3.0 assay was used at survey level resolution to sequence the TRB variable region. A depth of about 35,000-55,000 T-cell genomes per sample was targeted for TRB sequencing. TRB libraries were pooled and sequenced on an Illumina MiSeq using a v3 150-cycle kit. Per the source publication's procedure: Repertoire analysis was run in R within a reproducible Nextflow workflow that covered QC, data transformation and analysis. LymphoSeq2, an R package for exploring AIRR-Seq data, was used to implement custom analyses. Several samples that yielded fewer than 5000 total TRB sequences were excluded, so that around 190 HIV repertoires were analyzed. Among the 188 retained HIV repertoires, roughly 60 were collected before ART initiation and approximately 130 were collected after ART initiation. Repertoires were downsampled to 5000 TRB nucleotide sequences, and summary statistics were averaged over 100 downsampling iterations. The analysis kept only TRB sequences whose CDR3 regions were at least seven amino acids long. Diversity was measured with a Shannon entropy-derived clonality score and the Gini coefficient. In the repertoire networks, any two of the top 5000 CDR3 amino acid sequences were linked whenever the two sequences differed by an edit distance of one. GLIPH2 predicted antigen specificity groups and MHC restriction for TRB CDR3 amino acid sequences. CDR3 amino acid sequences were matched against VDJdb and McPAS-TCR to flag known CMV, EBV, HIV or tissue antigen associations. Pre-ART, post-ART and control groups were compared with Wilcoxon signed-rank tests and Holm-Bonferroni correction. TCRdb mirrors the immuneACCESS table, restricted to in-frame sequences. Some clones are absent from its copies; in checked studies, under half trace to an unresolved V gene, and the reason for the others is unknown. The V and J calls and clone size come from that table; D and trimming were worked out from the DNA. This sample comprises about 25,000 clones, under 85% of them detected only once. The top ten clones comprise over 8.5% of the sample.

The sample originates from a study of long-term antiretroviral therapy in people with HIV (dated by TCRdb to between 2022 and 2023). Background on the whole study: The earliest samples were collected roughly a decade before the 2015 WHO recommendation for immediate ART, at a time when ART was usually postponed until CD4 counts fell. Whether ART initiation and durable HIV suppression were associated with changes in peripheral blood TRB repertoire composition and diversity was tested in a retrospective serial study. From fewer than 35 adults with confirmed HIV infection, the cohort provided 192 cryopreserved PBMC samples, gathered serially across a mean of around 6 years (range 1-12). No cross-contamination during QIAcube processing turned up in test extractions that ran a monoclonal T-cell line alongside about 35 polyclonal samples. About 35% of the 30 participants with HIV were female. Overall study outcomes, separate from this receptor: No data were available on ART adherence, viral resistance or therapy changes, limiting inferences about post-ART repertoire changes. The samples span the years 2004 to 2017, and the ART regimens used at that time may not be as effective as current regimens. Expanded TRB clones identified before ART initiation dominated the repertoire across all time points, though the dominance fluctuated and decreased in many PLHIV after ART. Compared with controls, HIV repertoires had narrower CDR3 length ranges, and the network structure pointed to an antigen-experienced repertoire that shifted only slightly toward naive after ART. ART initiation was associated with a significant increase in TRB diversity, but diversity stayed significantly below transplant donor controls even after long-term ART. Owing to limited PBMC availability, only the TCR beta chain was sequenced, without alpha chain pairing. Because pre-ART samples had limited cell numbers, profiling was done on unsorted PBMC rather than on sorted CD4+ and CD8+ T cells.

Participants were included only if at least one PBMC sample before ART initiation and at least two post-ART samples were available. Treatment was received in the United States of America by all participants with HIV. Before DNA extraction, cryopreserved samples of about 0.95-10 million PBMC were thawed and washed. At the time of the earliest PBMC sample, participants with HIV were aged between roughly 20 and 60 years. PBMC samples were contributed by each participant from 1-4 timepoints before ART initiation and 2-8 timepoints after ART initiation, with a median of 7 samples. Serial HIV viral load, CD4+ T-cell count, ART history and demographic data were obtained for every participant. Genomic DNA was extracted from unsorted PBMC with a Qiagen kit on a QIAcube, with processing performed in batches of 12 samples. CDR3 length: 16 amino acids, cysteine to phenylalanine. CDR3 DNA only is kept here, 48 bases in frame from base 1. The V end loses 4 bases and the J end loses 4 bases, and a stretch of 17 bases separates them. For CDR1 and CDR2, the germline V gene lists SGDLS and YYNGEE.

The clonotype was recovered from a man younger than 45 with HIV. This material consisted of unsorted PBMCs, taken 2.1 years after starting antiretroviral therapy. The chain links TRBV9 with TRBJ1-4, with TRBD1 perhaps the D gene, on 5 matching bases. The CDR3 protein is CASSPRWGTVNEKLFF. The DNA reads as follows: TGTGCCAGCAGCCCCCGGTGGGGGACCGTTAATGAAAAACTGTTTTTT.